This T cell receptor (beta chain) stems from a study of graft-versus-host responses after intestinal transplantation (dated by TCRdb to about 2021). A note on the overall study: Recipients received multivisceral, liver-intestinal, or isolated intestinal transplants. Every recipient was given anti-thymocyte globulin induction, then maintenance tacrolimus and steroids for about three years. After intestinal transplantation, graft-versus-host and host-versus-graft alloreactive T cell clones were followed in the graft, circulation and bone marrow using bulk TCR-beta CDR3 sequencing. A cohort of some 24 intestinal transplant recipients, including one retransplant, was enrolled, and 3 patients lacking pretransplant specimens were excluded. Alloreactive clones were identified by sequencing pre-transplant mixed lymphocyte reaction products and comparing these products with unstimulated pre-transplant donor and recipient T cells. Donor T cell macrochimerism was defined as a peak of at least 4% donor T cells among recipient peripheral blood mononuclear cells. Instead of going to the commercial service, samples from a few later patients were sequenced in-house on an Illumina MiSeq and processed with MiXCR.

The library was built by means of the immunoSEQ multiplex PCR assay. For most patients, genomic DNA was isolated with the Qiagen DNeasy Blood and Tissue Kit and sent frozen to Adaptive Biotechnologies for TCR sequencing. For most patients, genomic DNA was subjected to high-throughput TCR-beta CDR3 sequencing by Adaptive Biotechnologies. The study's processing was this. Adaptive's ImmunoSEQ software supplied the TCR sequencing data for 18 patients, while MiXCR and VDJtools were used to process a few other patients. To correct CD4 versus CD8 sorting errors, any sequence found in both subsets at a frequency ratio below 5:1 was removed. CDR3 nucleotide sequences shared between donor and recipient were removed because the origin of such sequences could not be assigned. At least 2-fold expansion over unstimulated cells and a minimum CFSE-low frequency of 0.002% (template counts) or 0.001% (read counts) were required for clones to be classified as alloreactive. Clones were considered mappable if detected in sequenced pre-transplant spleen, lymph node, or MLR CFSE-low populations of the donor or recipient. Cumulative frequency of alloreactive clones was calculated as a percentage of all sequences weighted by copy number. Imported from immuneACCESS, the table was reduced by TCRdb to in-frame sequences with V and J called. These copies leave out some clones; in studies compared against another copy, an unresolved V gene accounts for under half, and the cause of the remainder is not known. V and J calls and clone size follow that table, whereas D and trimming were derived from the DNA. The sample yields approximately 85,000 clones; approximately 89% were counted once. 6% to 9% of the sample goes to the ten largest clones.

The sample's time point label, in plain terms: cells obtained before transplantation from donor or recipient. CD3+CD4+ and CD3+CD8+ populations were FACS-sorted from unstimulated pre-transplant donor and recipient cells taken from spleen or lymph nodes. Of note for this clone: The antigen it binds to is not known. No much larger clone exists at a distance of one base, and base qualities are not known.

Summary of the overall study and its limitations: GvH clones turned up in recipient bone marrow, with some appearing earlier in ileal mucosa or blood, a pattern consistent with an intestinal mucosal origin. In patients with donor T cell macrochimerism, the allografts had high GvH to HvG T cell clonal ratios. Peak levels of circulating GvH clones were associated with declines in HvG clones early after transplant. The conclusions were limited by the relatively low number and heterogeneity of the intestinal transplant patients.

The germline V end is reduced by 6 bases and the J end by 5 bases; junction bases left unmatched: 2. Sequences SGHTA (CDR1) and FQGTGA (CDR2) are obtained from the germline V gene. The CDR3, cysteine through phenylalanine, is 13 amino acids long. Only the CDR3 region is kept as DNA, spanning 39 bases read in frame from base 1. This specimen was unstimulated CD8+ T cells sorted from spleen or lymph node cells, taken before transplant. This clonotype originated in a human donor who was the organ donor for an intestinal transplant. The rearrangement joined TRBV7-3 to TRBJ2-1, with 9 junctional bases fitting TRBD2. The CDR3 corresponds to CASRVAGDNEQFF. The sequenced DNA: TGTGCCAGCAGGGTAGCGGGAGACAATGAGCAGTTCTTC.